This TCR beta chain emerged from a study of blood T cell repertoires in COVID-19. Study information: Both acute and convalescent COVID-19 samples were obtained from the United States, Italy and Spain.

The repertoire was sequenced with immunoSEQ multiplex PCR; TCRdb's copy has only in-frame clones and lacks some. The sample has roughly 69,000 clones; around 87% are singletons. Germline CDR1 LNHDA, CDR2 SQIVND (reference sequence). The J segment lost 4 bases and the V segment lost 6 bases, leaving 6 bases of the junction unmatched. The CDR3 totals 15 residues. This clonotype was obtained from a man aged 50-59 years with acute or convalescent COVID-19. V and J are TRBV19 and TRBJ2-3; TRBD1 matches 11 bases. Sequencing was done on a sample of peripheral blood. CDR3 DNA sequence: TGTGCCAGTAGGATGGGACAGGGGGGTCCAGATACGCAGTATTTT. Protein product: CASRMGQGGPDTQYF.